This TCR beta chain was recorded in a study of cytomegalovirus exposure and HLA in healthy donors. Overall study findings and caveats: Overall, around 160 TCR beta chains were annotated as cytomegalovirus-associated. Reports indicated that the classifier achieved high specificity and sensitivity in diagnosing cytomegalovirus status. Within the 120 or so validation repertoires, first-cohort TCR clusters tended to co-occur, according to a later analysis.

Notes on this clone: Its antigen is currently unknown.

Assay used: immunoSEQ multiplex PCR; TCRdb lists only in-frame clones, some missing. The table shows about 110,000 clones, with roughly nine tenths occurring only once. The CDR3 is made up of 12 amino acids. The ends were cut back, 5 bases at V and 2 bases at J, with 6 bases in the middle. CDR1 GTSNPN and CDR2 SVGIG come from the germline V gene (reference sequence). This sequence was found in a woman younger than 35 in good health and CMV-seropositive. Input material: PBMCs. The gene calls are TRBV30 and TRBJ2-2, with D maybe TRBD2 (5 bases). CDR3 protein: CAWGGNTGELFF. The CDR3 region has the DNA TGTGCCTGGGGAGGTAACACCGGGGAGCTGTTTTTT.